Below are 20 T cell receptor beta chains sequenced from a single sample in a study of T cell responses to AZD1222 COVID-19 vaccine. Clones were sequenced by immunoSEQ multiplex PCR, and TCRdb holds only the in-frame ones, with some missing. The table shows under 150,000 clones, with roughly 92% occurring only once. Source: peripheral blood, taken on day 0 of AZD1222 vaccination. All receptors come from an adult in good health.

V gene TRBV19 combines with J gene TRBJ2-7; D may correspond to TRBD1 or TRBD2 (5 bases each). V lost 9 bases, J lost 7 bases, and 19 bases lay in between. The CDR3 is made up of 13 amino acids. Germline lookup yields CDR1 LNHDA and CDR2 SQIVND (reference sequence). CDR3 in amino acids: CASQLGTDGEQYF. CDR3 bases: TGTGCCAGCCAACTCGGGACGGATGGTGAGCAGTACTTC.

J is TRBJ1-1 and V is TRBV3-1 (or the pseudogene TRBV3-2); no definite D call. The CDR3 contains 15 residues. Germline V gives CDR1 LGHDT, CDR2 YNNKEL (reference sequence). V was cut by 1 base and J by 1 base, with 10 bases left in between. The CDR3 coding sequence is TGTGCCAGCAGCCAAGTATTATACAAGAACACTGAAGCTTTCTTT. This sequence encodes CASSQVLYKNTEAFF.

The CDR3 sequence is CASSKRPLATNEKLFF. The DNA for the CDR3 is TGTGCCAGCTCAAAACGGCCCCTTGCAACTAATGAAAAACTGTTTTTT. This sequence joins TRBV18 and TRBJ1-4; D ambiguous. Between the trimmed V and J ends, which lost 5 bases and 0 bases, there was a span of 13 bases. Germline assignment: CDR1 KGHSH and CDR2 LQKENI. The CDR3 loop spans 16 amino acids.

J is TRBJ2-5 and V is TRBV5-6, with TRBD2 matching over 9 bases. Losses at the gene ends were 1 base for V and 2 bases for J; bases not matched to a gene: 3. From germline, CDR1 is SGHDT and CDR2 YYEEEE. CDR3 size: 15 residues. The CDR3 nucleotides read TGTGCCAGCAGCTTGTATAGCGGGGGACAAGAGACCCAGTACTTC. Protein sequence: CASSLYSGGQETQYF.

The count of this clone is one. The chain employs TRBV6-5 and TRBJ1-4; D may be TRBD1 (6 bases). CDR3 size: 15 residues. CDR1 MNHEY and CDR2 SVGAGI come from the germline V gene. Trimming pared 1 base from V and 8 bases from J, leaving 14 bases between. The DNA of the CDR3 is TGTGCCAGCAGTTACTACGGGACATGGAGGGAAAAACTGTTTTTT. It codes for CASSYYGTWREKLFF.

The rearrangement links TRBV12-3 or TRBV12-4 to TRBJ1-5; 7 bases fit TRBD1. Trimming at V came to 3 bases and at J to 5 bases, leaving 1 base not matched to a gene. The CDR3 length is 13 residues. The CDR3 nucleotides are TGTGCCAGCAGTTTTCAGGGGGATCAGCCCCAGCATTTT. Amino acids: CASSFQGDQPQHF.

The chain couples TRBV10-3 to TRBJ1-1; D remains ambiguous. The V and J ends lost 6 bases and 3 bases respectively, with 23 bases between them. The CDR3 has 17 amino acids. The germline V gene has CDR1 ENHRY and CDR2 SYGVKD. The CDR3 spells CAIRGKGGSVGDTEAFF. The CDR3 DNA reads as TGTGCCATCAGGGGGAAGGGCGGGTCGGTGGGAGACACTGAAGCTTTCTTT.

This chain uses TRBV28 with TRBJ1-4, with D tentatively TRBD1 (5 bases). There are 12 residues in the CDR3. V was shortened by 6 bases and J by 3 bases, with 5 bases between the two germline ends. The V gene's germline CDR1 is MDHEN and CDR2 SYDVKM. The DNA for the CDR3 is TGTGCCAGCAGGGGGGCTAATGAAAAACTGTTTTTT. Its translation: CASRGANEKLFF.

The V gene is TRBV7-9, the J gene TRBJ1-1, with D uncertain. V was shortened by 2 bases and J by 7 bases, with 2 bases between the two germline ends. The CDR3 consists of 10 residues. Germline V gene data show CDR1 as SEHNR and CDR2 as FQNEAQ (reference sequence). The CDR3: CASSLSEAFF. The CDR3 DNA follows: TGTGCCAGCAGCTTAAGTGAAGCTTTCTTT.

This chain connects TRBV6-5 to TRBJ1-5, with D hard to call. The length of the CDR3 is 14 residues. Per germline, CDR1 MNHEY and CDR2 SVGAGI. V lost 6 bases and J 6 bases, leaving 15 bases between the germline ends. CDR3 residues: CASRPIAGGQPQHF. The CDR3 DNA sequence: TGTGCCAGCAGACCCATCGCTGGCGGTCAGCCCCAGCATTTT.

Concerning this clone: Other DNA sequences from this sample encode an identical CDR3 as well. The chain employs TRBV15 and TRBJ1-3; the D is unclear. The CDR3 contains 15 residues. Trimming took off 0 bases at V and 1 base at J, with 7 bases between the two ends. Germline V CDR1 and CDR2: LNHNV, YYDKDF (reference sequence). The CDR3, as DNA: TGTGCCACCAGCAGAGATTGGGGTTCTGGAAACACCATATATTTT. It encodes CATSRDWGSGNTIYF.

The chain recombines TRBV7-9 with TRBJ2-1; no definite D call. The V and J ends lost 2 bases and 3 bases respectively, with 11 bases between them. Germline V CDR1 and CDR2: SEHNR, FQNEAQ (reference sequence). This CDR3 region has 15 residues. The CDR3: CASSLTGKGYNEQFF. The CDR3 nucleotides read TGTGCCAGCAGCTTAACCGGTAAGGGCTACAATGAGCAGTTCTTC.

J is TRBJ1-6 and V is TRBV19, with D unclear. The CDR3 is made up of 15 amino acids. Germline CDR1 and CDR2: LNHDA and SQIVND (reference sequence). Deletions cut 6 bases from V and 6 bases from J, with 15 bases between. The CDR3 region has the DNA TGTGCCAGTAGGCTTCAAGGAAACACTAATTCACCCCTCCACTTT. This gives the protein CASRLQGNTNSPLHF.

The gene calls are TRBV10-3 and TRBJ1-1; 10 bases map to TRBD1. Per the germline V gene, CDR1 is ENHRY and CDR2 is SYGVKD. This CDR3 is 18 amino acids long. The ends lost 2 bases at V and 0 bases at J; junction bases unmatched: 9. CDR3 sequence: CAISEGGTGAIMNTEAFF. The CDR3 nucleotides are TGTGCCATCAGTGAGGGGGGGACAGGGGCTATCATGAACACTGAAGCTTTCTTT.

This chain links TRBV2 with TRBJ1-1; 8 nucleotides match TRBD1. After removal of 8 bases from V and 4 bases from J, the junction contained 3 bases not matched to a gene. This CDR3 has 12 amino acids. CDR1 SNHLY and CDR2 FYNNEI come from the germline V gene. The CDR3 is CASRQGATEAFF. CDR3 coding DNA: TGTGCCAGCCGGCAGGGGGCCACTGAAGCTTTCTTT.

The V gene is TRBV27, the J gene TRBJ1-1, with D possibly being TRBD1 (6 bases). The CDR3 loop spans 14 amino acids. The ends were cut back, 6 bases at V and 0 bases at J, with 11 bases in the middle. Per germline, CDR1 MNHEY and CDR2 SMNVEV (reference sequence). The CDR3 loop reads CASRAGQMNTEAFF. The CDR3 DNA follows: TGTGCCAGCAGGGCCGGACAGATGAACACTGAAGCTTTCTTT.

The V gene is TRBV12-5, the J gene TRBJ1-4; TRBD1 agrees at 7 bases. Germline loops: CDR1 LGHNT, CDR2 FRNRAP. The CDR3 has 16 residues. Trimming took 0 bases from V and 4 from J; bases not matched to a gene: 5. The CDR3 protein is CASGLVGQGGNEKLFF. The CDR3 coding sequence is TGTGCTAGTGGTTTGGTAGGTCAGGGGGGTAATGAAAAACTGTTTTTT.

The V call is TRBV15, the J call TRBJ1-5; D unclear. V gave up 4 bases and J gave up 5 bases, with 9 bases separating them. The CDR3 totals 13 residues. Germline V gives CDR1 LNHNV, CDR2 YYDKDF (reference sequence). The DNA for the CDR3 is TGTGCCACCAGCATGGACTTTGATCAGCCCCAGCATTTT. Its translation: CATSMDFDQPQHF.

This clone was seen once. The V and J genes are TRBV18 and TRBJ2-4, with TRBD2 matching over 10 bases. V was clipped by 0 bases and J by 6 bases; unmatched bases: 5. Germline lookup yields CDR1 KGHSH and CDR2 LQKENI. The CDR3 spans 16 residues. The DNA of the CDR3 is TGTGCCAGCTCACCACCGAGCGGGGGGGCAGGAAACATTCAGTACTTC. Translated: CASSPPSGGAGNIQYF.

V usage is TRBV6-5 and J usage is TRBJ2-7; TRBD2 is a possible D gene (7 bases). The CDR3 is 15 residues long. Germline V gene sequence: CDR1 MNHEY, CDR2 SVGAGI. With 0 bases removed from V and 3 bases from J, the gap between germline ends came to 12 bases. Here the CDR3 DNA reads TGTGCCAGCAGTTACTCGGCGGGGGCCCACTACGAGCAGTACTTC. Translated, it gives CASSYSAGAHYEQYF.